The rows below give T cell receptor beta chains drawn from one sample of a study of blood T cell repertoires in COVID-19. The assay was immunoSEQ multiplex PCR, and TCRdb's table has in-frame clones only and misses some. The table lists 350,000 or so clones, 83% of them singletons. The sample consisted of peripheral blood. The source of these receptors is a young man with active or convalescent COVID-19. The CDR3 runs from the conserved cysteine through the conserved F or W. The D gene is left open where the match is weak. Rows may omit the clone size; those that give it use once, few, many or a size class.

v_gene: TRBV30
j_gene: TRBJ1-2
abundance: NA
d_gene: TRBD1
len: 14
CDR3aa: CACPLSRQGSGYTF
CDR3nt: TGTGCCTGCCCACTATCTCGACAGGGTTCCGGCTACACCTTC

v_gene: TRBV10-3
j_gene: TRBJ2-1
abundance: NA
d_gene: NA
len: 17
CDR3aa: CAISELGASASGNEQFF
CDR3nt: TGTGCCATCAGTGAGCTAGGAGCGTCGGCGTCCGGCAATGAGCAGTTCTTC

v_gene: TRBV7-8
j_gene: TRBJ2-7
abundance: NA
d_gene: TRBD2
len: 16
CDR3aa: CASSRGLVIQGYEQYF
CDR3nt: TGTGCCAGCAGCCGGGGACTAGTCATCCAGGGCTACGAGCAGTACTTC

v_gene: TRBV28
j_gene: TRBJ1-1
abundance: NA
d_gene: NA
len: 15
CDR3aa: CASISRGGRSWEAFF
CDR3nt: TGTGCCAGCATCTCCCGCGGGGGGCGGTCGTGGGAAGCTTTCTTT

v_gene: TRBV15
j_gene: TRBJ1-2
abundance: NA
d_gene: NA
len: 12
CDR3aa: CATSPGPGGYTF
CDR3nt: TGTGCCACCAGCCCCGGCCCGGGGGGCTACACCTTC

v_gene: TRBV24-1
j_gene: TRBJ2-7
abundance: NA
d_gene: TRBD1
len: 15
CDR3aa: CATSDVRQGRGEQYF
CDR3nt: TGTGCCACCAGTGATGTCCGACAGGGTAGGGGCGAGCAGTACTTC

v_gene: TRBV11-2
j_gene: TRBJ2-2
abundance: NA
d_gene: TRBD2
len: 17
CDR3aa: CASSLELAGGNTGELFF
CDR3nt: TGTGCCAGCAGCTTAGAACTAGCGGGGGGTAACACCGGGGAGCTGTTTTTT

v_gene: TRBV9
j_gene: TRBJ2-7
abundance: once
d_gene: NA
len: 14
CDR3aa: CASSVRDTLAEQYF
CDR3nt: TGTGCCAGCAGCGTAAGGGACACCCTCGCCGAGCAGTACTTC

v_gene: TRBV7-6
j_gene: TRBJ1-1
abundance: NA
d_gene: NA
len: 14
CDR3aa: CASSLAGTNTEAFF
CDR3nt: TGTGCCAGCAGCTTAGCGGGGACTAACACTGAAGCTTTCTTT

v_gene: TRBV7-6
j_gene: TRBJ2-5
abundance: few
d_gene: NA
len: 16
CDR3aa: CASSLEGHSFQETQYF
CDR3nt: TGTGCCAGCAGCTTAGAGGGACACTCGTTCCAAGAGACCCAGTACTTC

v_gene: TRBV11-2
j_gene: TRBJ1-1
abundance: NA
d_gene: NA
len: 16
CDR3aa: CASSPWGGQPNTEAFF
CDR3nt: TGTGCCAGCAGCCCGTGGGGCGGACAACCGAACACTGAAGCTTTCTTT

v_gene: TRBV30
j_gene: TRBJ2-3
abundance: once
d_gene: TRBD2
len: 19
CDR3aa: CAWSRGLAGGRGFTDTQYF
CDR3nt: TGTGCCTGGAGCCGCGGGCTAGCGGGAGGGCGGGGGTTCACAGATACGCAGTATTTT

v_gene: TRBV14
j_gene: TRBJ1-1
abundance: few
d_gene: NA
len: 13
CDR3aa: CASSQLLNTEAFF
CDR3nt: TGTGCCAGCAGCCAGCTCCTAAACACTGAAGCTTTCTTT

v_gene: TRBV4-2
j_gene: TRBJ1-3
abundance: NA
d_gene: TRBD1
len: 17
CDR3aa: CASSQRTGGFSGNTIYF
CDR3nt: TGTGCCAGCAGCCAAAGGACAGGGGGCTTCTCTGGAAACACCATATATTTT

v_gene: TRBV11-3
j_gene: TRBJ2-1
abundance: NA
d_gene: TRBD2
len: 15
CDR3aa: CASSPPTSGVYEQFF
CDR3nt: TGTGCCAGCAGCCCCCCGACTAGCGGGGTCTATGAGCAGTTCTTC

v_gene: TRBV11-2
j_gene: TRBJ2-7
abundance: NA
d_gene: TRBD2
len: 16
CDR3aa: CASSLSPLAGLYEQYF
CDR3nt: TGTGCCAGCAGCTTATCCCCCCTAGCGGGGTTGTACGAGCAGTACTTC

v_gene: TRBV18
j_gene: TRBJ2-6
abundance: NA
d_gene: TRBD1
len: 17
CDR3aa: CASSPSTGNSGANVLTF
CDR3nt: TGTGCCAGCTCACCGTCGACAGGGAACTCTGGGGCCAACGTCCTGACTTTC

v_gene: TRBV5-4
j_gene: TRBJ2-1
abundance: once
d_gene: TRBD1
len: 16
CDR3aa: CASSLGGQGVHNEQFF
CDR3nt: TGTGCCAGCAGCTTGGGCGGACAGGGGGTGCACAATGAGCAGTTCTTC

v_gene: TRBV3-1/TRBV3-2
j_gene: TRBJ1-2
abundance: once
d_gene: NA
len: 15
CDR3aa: CASSQGGEGNYGYTF
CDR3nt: TGTGCCAGCAGCCAAGGGGGGGAGGGGAACTATGGCTACACCTTC

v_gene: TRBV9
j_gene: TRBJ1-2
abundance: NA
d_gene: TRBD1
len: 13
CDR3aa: CASSAQGSYGYTF
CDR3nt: TGTGCCAGCAGCGCACAGGGGAGTTATGGCTACACCTTC

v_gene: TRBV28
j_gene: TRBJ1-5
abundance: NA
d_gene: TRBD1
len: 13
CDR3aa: CATLQGGTQPQHF
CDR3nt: TGTGCCACCCTCCAGGGGGGAACTCAGCCCCAGCATTTT

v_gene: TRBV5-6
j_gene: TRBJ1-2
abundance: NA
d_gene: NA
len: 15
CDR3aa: CASSFIGGRNYGYTF
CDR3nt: TGTGCCAGCAGCTTCATTGGGGGCCGTAACTATGGCTACACCTTC

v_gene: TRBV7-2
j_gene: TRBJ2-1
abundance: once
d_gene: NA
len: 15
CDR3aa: CASSLRPLRSNEQFF
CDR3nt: TGTGCCAGCAGCTTAAGGCCCCTGCGGAGCAATGAGCAGTTCTTC

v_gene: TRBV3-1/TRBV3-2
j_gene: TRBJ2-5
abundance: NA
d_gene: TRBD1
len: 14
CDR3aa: CASSQDRGWETQYF
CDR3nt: TGTGCCAGCAGCCAGGACAGGGGTTGGGAGACCCAGTACTTC

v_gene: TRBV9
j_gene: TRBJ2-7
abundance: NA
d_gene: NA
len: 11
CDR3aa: CASGGAREQYF
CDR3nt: TGTGCCAGCGGGGGGGCCCGCGAGCAGTACTTC

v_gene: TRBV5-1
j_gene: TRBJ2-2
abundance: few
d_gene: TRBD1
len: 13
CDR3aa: CASSTGGTGELFF
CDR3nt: TGCGCCAGCAGCACAGGGGGCACCGGGGAGCTGTTTTTT

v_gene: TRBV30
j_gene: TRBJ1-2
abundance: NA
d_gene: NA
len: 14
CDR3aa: CAWSVPSGKSGYTF
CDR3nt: TGTGCCTGGAGTGTACCCAGTGGTAAGTCTGGCTACACCTTC

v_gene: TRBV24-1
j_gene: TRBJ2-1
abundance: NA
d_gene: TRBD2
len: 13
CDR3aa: CATSVGAGEEQFF
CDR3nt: TGTGCCACCAGTGTAGGAGCGGGAGAGGAGCAGTTCTTC

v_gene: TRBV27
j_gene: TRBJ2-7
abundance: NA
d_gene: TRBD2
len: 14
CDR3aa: CASRGGFGSYEQYF
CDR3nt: TGTGCCAGCAGGGGGGGGTTTGGTTCCTACGAGCAGTACTTC

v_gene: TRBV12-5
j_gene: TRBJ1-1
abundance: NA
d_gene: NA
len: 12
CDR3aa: CASGSWDIGAFF
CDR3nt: TGTGCTAGTGGTTCCTGGGACATCGGAGCTTTCTTT

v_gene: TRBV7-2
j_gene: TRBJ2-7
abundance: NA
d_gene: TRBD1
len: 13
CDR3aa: CASSTPGGYEQYF
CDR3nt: TGTGCCAGCAGCACGCCAGGGGGCTACGAGCAGTACTTC

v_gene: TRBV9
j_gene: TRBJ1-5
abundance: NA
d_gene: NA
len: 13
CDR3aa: CASSGRENQPQHF
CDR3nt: TGTGCCAGCAGCGGACGGGAAAATCAGCCCCAGCATTTT

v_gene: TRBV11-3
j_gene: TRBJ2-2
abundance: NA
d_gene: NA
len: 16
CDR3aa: CASTLQGGPNTGELFF
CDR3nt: TGTGCCAGCACCCTCCAGGGAGGCCCGAACACCGGGGAGCTGTTTTTT

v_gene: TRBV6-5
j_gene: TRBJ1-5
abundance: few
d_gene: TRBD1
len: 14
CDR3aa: CASTDRGQNQPQHF
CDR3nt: TGTGCCAGCACCGACAGGGGCCAGAATCAGCCCCAGCATTTT

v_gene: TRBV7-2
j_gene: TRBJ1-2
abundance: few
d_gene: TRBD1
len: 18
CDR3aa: CASSLARTGGSSLYGYTF
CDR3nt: TGTGCCAGCAGCTTAGCTAGGACAGGGGGCTCTAGTCTCTATGGCTACACCTTC

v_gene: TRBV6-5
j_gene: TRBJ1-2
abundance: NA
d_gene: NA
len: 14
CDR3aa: CASSPAPRNYGYTF
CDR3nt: TGTGCCAGCAGCCCCGCACCTCGGAACTATGGCTACACCTTC

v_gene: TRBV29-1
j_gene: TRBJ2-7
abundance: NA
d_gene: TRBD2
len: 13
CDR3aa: CSVGGGASYEQYF
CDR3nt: TGCAGCGTTGGGGGGGGAGCCTCCTACGAGCAGTACTTC

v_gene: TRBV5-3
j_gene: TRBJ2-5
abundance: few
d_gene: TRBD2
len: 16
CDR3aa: CARSLCSGARCETQYF
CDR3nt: TGTGCCAGAAGCTTGTGTAGCGGGGCACGGTGTGAGACCCAGTACTTC

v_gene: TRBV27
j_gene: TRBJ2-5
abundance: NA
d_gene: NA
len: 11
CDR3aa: CASTRLETQYF
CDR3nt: TGTGCCAGCACCCGACTTGAGACCCAGTACTTC

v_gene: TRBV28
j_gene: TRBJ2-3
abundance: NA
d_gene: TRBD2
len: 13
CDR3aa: CASQTSVTDTQYF
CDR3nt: TGTGCCAGCCAGACTAGCGTAACAGATACGCAGTATTTT

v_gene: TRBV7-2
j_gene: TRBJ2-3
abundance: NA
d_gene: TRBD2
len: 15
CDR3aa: CASTPGLAGRDTQYF
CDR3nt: TGTGCCAGCACCCCAGGGCTAGCGGGGAGAGATACGCAGTATTTT

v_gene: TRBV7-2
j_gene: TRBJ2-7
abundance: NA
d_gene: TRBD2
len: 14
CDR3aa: CASSSRGGTYEQYF
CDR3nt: TGTGCCAGCAGCTCGCGCGGGGGGACCTACGAGCAGTACTTC

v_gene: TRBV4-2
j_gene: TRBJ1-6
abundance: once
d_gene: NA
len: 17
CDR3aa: CASSPRTESSYNSPLHF
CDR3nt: TGTGCCAGCAGCCCTCGGACAGAGAGCTCCTATAATTCACCCCTCCACTTT

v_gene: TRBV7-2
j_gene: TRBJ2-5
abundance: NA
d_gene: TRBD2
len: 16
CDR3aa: CASSKGLAGGQETQYF
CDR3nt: TGTGCCAGCAGCAAGGGACTAGCGGGGGGACAAGAGACCCAGTACTTC

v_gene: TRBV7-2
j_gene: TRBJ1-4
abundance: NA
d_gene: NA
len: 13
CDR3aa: CASSSRGREKLFF
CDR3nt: TGTGCCAGCAGCTCCCGGGGGCGGGAGAAACTGTTTTTT

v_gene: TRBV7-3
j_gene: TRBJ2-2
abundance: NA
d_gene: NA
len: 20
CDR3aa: CASSLTLLTLPSQNTGELFF
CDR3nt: TGTGCCAGCAGCTTAACCCTCCTAACCCTCCCGAGTCAAAACACCGGGGAGCTGTTTTTT

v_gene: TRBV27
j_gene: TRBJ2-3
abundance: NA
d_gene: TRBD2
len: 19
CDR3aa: CASSLLAGGQLRSTDTQYF
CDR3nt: TGTGCCAGCAGTCTCCTAGCGGGAGGGCAACTTCGAAGCACAGATACGCAGTATTTT

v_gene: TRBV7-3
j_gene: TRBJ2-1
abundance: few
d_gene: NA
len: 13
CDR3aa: CASSLGPPNEQFF
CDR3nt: TGTGCCAGCAGCTTAGGGCCTCCCAATGAGCAGTTCTTC

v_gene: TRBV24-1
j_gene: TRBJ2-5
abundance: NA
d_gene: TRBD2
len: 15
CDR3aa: CATSGETSGAKTQYF
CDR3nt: TGTGCCACCAGTGGAGAGACTAGCGGGGCGAAGACCCAGTACTTC

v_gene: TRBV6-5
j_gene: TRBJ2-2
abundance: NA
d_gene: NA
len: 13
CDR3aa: CASRLENTGELFF
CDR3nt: TGTGCCAGCAGACTCGAGAACACCGGGGAGCTGTTTTTT